This record covers a single TCR beta chain. Its cognate antigen is unknown. The sample originates from a study of response to subunit inactivated influenza vaccine. After removal of 0 bases from V and 6 bases from J, the junction contained 2 bases not matched to a gene. Looked up from germline, CDR1 is SGDLS and CDR2 is YYNGEE. The CDR3 is 15 residues long. TCRdb reanalysed the RT-PCR reads using MiXCR and keeps one entry per CDR3 protein. In the table there are around 530,000 distinct CDR3 sequences, around 11% of which are singletons. Whole-study findings and limits: The authors suggested that few new T cells are recruited per seasonal influenza vaccination.

Sample: PBMCs from blood, taken on the day of vaccination. This TCR derives from a man aged 50 to 60 who received an inactivated influenza vaccine. The genes are TRBV9 and TRBJ1-6; TRBD1 aligns across 8 bases. This CDR3 is CASSVEGQANSPLHF. The CDR3 region has the DNA TGTGCCAGCAGCGTAGAGGGACAGGCTAATTCACCCCTCCACTTT.